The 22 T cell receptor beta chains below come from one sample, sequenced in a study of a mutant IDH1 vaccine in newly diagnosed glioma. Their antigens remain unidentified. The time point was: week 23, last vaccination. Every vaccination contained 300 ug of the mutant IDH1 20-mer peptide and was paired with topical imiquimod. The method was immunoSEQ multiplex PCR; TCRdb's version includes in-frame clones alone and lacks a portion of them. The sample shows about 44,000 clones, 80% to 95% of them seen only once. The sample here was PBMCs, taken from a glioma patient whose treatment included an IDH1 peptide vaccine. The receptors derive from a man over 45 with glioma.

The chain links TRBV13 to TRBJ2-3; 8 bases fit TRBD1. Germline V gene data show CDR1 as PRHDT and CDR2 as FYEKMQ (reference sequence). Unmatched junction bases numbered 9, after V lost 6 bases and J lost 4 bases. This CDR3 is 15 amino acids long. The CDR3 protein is CASRVSGGLADTQYF. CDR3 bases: TGTGCCAGCAGGGTTTCAGGGGGCTTGGCAGATACGCAGTATTTT. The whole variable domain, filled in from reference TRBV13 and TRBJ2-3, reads AAGVIQSPRHLIKEKRETATLKCYPIPRHDTVYWYQQGPGQDPQFLISFYEKMQSDKGSIPDRFSAQQFSDYHSELNMSSLELGDSALYFCASRVSGGLADTQYFGPGTRLTVL.

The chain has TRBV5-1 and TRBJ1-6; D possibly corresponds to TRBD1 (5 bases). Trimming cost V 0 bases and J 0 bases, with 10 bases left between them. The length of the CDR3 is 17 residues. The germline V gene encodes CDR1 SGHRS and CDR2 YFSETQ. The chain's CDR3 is CASSLAGTSSYNSPLHF. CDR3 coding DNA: TGCGCCAGCAGCTTGGCCGGGACCAGCTCCTATAATTCACCCCTCCACTTT.

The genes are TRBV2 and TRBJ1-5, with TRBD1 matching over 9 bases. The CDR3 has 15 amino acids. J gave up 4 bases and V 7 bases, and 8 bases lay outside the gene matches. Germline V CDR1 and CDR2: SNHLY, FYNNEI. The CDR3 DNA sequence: TGTGCCAGCATGATACAAGGGACAGGGAATCAGCCCCAGCATTTT. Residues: CASMIQGTGNQPQHF. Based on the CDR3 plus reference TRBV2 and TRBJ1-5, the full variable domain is EPEVTQTPSHQVTQMGQEVILRCVPISNHLYFYWYRQILGQKVEFLVSFYNNEISEKSEIFDDQFSVERPDGSNFTLKIRSTKLEDSAMYFCASMIQGTGNQPQHFGDGTRLSIL.

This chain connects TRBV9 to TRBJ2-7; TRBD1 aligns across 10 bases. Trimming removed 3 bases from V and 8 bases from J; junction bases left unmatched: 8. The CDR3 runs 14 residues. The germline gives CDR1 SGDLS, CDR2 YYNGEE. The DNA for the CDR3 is TGTGCCAGCAGCGACCCCCGACAGGGGGCAAAGCAGTACTTC. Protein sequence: CASSDPRQGAKQYF.

The CDR3 is CASSLVGDSPLHF. The CDR3 DNA reads as TGTGCCAGCAGCTTAGTTGGGGATTCACCCCTCCACTTT. V usage is TRBV11-2 and J usage is TRBJ1-6; D is unresolved. The CDR3 has 13 residues. Between the trimmed V and J ends, which lost 1 base and 8 bases, there was a span of 6 bases. Germline-derived CDR1 and CDR2 are SGHAT and FQNNGV.

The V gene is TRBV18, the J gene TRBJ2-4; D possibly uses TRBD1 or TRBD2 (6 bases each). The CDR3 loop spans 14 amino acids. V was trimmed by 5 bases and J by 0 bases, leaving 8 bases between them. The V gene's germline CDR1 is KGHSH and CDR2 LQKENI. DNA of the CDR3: TGTGCCAGCTCAGGGGGGCCAGCCAAAAACATTCAGTACTTC. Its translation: CASSGGPAKNIQYF. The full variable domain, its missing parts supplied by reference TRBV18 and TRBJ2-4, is NAGVMQNPRHLVRRRGQEARLRCSPMKGHSHVYWYRQLPEEGLKFMVYLQKENIIDESGMPKERFSAEFPKEGPSILRIQQVVRGDSAAYFCASSGGPAKNIQYFGAGTRLSVL.

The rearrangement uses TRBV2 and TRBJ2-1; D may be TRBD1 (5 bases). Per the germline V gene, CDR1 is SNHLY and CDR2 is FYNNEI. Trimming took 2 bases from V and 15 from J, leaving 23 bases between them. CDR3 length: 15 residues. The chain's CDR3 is CASSESPSGAGLGFF. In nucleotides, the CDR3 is TGTGCCAGCAGTGAAAGCCCGTCTGGGGCCGGGCTGGGGTTCTTC.

The CDR3 nucleotides read TGTGCCATCAGCCCCGGGACTACCACAGATACGCAGTATTTT. Its protein product is CAISPGTTTDTQYF. V gene TRBV10-3 combines with J gene TRBJ2-3, with 7 nucleotides matching TRBD2. The CDR3 has 14 amino acids. The V segment lost 6 bases and the J segment 2 bases; nucleotides outside the gene matches: 5. In germline, CDR1 is ENHRY, CDR2 SYGVKD.

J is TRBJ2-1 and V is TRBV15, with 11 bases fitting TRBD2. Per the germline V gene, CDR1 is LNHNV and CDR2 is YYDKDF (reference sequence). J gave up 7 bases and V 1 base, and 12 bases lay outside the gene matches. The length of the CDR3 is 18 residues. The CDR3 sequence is CATSRVTLSGGARNEQFF. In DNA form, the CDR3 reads TGTGCCACCAGCAGAGTCACCCTTAGCGGGGGGGCTCGGAATGAGCAGTTCTTC.

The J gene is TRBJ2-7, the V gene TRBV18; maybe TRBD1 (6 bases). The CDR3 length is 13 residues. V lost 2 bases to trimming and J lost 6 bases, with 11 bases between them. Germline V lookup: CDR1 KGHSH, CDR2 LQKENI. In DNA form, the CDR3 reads TGTGCCAGCTCACCAGACAGGCGGGTCGAGCAGTACTTC. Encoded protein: CASSPDRRVEQYF.

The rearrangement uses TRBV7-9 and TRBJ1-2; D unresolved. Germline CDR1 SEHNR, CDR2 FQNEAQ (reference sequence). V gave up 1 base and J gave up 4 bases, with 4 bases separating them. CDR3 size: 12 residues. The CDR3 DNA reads TGTGCCAGCAGCTTAGAGGCCTATGGCTACACCTTC. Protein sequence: CASSLEAYGYTF.

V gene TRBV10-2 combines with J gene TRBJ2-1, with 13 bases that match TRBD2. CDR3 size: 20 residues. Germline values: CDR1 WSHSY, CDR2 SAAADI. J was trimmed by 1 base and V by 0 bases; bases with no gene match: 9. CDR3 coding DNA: TGCGCCAGCAGTGAGTCGTCGGGACTAGCGGGAAAAGGGTCCTACAATGAGCAGTTCTTC. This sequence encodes CASSESSGLAGKGSYNEQFF.

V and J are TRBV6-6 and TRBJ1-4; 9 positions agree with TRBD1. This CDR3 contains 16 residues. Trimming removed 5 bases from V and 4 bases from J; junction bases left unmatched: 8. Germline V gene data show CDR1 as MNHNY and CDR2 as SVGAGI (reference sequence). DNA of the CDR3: TGTGCCAGCAGTCTGCTGAAGGACAGGGGTAATGAAAAACTGTTTTTT. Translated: CASSLLKDRGNEKLFF.

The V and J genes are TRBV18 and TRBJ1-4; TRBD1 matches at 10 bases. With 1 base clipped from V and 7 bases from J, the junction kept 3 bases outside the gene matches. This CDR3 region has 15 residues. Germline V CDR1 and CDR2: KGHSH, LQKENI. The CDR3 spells CASSPRGQGGEKLFF. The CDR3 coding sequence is TGTGCCAGCTCACCACGAGGACAGGGGGGTGAAAAACTGTTTTTT. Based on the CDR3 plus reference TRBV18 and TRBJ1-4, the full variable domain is NAGVMQNPRHLVRRRGQEARLRCSPMKGHSHVYWYRQLPEEGLKFMVYLQKENIIDESGMPKERFSAEFPKEGPSILRIQQVVRGDSAAYFCASSPRGQGGEKLFFGSGTQLSVL.

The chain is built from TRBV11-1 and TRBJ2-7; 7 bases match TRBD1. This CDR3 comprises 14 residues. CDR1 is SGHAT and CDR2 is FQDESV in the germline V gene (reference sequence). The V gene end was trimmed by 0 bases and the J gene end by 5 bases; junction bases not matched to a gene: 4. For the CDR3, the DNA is TGTGCCAGCAGCTTAGCGACAGGGCAAGACGAGCAGTACTTC. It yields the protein CASSLATGQDEQYF.

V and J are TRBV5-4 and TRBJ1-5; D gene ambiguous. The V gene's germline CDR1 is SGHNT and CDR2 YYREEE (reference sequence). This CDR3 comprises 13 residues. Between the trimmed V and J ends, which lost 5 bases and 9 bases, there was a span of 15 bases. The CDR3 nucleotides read TGTGCCAGCAGGTTTTGGACCATGGGGCCCCAGCATTTT. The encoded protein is CASRFWTMGPQHF.

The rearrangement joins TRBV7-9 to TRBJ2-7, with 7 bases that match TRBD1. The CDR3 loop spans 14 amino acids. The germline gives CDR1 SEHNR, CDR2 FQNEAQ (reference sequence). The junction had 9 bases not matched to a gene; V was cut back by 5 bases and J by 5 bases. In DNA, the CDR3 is TGTGCCAGCAGCATGACAGGGCCCCAGGACGAGCAGTACTTC. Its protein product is CASSMTGPQDEQYF.

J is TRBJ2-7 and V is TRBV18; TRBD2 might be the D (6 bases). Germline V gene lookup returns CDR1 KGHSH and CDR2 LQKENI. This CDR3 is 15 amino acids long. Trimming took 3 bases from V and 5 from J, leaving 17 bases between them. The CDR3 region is CASSPFGGGGHEQYF. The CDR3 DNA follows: TGTGCCAGCTCACCGTTTGGGGGAGGTGGTCACGAGCAGTACTTC.

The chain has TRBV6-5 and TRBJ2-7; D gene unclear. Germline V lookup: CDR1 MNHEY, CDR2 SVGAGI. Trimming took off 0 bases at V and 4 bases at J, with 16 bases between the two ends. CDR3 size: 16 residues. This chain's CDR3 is CASSYSGASPSYEQYF. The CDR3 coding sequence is TGTGCCAGCAGTTACTCGGGCGCTTCCCCCTCATACGAGCAGTACTTC.

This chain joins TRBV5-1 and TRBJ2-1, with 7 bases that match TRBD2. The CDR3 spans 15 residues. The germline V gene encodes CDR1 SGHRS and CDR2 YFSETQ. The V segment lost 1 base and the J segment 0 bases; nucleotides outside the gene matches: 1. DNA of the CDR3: TGCGCCAGCAGCTTGCGGGGGGTCTCCTACAATGAGCAGTTCTTC. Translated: CASSLRGVSYNEQFF. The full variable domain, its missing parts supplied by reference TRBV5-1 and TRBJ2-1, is KAGVTQTPRYLIKTRGQQVTLSCSPISGHRSVSWYQQTPGQGLQFLFEYFSETQRNKGNFPGRFSGRQFSNSRSEMNVSTLELGDSALYLCASSLRGVSYNEQFFGPGTRLTVL.

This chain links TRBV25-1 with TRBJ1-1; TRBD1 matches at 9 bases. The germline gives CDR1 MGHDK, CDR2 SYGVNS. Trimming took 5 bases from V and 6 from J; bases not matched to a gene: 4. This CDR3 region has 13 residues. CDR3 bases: TGTGCCAGCAGTCTCGGGACAGGGCCTGAAGCTTTCTTT. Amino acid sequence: CASSLGTGPEAFF.

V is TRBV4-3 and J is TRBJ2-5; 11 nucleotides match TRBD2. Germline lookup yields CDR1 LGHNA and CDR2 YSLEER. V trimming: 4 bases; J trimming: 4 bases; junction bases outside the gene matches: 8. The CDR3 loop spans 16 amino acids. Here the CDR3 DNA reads TGCGCCAGCAGCCCATCACTAGCGGGGGAAGGAGAGACCCAGTACTTC. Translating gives CASSPSLAGEGETQYF.